The clone carrying this TCR beta chain was found a few times. What it binds is not known. This specimen comes from a study of cytomegalovirus exposure and HLA in healthy donors. This PCR relied on a set of 60 Vbeta primers and 13 Jbeta primers. This table comes from immunoSEQ multiplex PCR, and its TCRdb copy is limited to in-frame clones, with some not included. The table has 120,000 or so clones, less than 80% seen once. There are 15 residues in the CDR3. Trimming took 6 bases from V and 0 from J, leaving 12 bases between them. Germline lookup yields CDR1 WSHSY and CDR2 SAAADI. General study findings and limits: With later analysis, a missense DCLRE1C variant became linked to TCR beta V- and J-gene trimming. A later analysis reportedly found fewer N-insertions in an Asian-associated ancestry cluster than the roughly 680-donor mean.

Sequences were obtained from PBMCs. This receptor was taken from a man aged 30-40 years in good health and CMV-seronegative. The chain has TRBV10-2 and TRBJ1-5, with D perhaps matching TRBD1 (5 bases). In DNA form, the CDR3 reads TGCGCCAGCAGGATCGGAGGGACTAGCAATCAGCCCCAGCATTTT. Its translation: CASRIGGTSNQPQHF.